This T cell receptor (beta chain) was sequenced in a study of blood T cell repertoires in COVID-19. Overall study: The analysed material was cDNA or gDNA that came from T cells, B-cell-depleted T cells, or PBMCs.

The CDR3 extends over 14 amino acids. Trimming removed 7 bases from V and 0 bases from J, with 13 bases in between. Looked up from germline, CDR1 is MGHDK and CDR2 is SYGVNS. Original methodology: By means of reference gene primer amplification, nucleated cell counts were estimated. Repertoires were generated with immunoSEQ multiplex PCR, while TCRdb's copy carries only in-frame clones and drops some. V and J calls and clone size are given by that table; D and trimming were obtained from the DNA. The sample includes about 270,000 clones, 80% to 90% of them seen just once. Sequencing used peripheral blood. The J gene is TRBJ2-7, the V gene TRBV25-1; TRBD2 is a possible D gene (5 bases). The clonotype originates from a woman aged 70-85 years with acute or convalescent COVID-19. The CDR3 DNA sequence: TGTGCCAGCATCCCTTCGGGGAGCTCCTACGAGCAGTACTTC. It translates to CASIPSGSSYEQYF.